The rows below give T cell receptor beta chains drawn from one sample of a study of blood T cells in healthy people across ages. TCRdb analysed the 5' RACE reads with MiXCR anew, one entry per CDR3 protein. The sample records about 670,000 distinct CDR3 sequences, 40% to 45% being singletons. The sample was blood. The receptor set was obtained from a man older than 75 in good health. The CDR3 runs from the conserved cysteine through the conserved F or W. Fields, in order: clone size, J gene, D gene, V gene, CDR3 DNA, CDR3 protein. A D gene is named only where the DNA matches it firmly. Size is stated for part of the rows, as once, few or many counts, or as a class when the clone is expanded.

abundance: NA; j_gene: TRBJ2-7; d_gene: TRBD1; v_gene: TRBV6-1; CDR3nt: TGTGCCAGCAGTGTCAAACAGGGGTACGAGCAGTACTTC; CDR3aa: CASSVKQGYEQYF
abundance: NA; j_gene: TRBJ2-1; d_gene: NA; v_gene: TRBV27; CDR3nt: TGTGCCAGCAGTTTACTGTCCACGCACAATGAGCAGTTCTTC; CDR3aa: CASSLLSTHNEQFF
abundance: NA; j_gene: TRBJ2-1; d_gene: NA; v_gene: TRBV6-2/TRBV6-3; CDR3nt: TGTGCCAGCAGTCATCAGAAGAATGAGCAGTTCTTC; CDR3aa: CASSHQKNEQFF
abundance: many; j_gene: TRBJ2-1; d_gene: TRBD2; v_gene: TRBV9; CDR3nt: TGTGCCAGCAGCGTAGAGATAACGGGGGGATATAATGAGCAGTTCTTC; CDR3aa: CASSVEITGGYNEQFF
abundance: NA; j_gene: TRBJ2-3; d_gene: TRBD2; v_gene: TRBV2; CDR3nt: TGTGCCAGCAGTGGACTACTAGCGGGGGCAGATACGCAGTATTTT; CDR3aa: CASSGLLAGADTQYF
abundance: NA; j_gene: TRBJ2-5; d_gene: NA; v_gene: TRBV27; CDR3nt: TGTGCCAGCAGTGGATACCTCCAAGAGACCCAGTACTTC; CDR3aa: CASSGYLQETQYF
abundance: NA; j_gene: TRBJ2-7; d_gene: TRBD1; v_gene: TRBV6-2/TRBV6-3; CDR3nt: TGTGCCAGCAGTTACAGGGACAGGGGCTCCTACGAGCAGTACTTC; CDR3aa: CASSYRDRGSYEQYF
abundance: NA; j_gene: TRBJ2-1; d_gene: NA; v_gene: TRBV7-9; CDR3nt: TGTGCCAGCAGCCGACCTAATGCCTACAATGAGCAGTTCTTC; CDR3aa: CASSRPNAYNEQFF
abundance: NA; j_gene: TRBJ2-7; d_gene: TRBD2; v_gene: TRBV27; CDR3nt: TGTGCCAGCAGGACTAGCGGGAGGGTCTACGAGCAGTACTTC; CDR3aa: CASRTSGRVYEQYF
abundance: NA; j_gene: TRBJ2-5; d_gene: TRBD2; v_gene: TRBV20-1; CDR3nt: TGCAGTGCTAGTACTAGCGGGAGGGAAGAGACCCAGTACTTC; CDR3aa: CSASTSGREETQYF
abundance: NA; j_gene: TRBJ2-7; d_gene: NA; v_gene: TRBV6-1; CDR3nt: TGTGCCAGCACGGTGGGGTCCTACGAGCAGTACTTC; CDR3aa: CASTVGSYEQYF
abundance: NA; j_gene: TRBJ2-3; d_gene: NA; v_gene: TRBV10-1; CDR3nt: TGCGCCGGCAGTGATCGGGGCGGCACAGATACGCAGTATTTT; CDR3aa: CAGSDRGGTDTQYF
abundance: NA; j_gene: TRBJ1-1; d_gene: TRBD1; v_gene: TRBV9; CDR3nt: TGTGCCAGCAGCGTAGGACAGGGGGACACTGAAGCTTTCTTT; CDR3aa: CASSVGQGDTEAFF
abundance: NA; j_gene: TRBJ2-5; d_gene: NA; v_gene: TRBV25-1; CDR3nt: TGTGCCAGCAGAGGTAGGGCGACGGCACAAGAGACCCAGTACTTC; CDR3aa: CASRGRATAQETQYF
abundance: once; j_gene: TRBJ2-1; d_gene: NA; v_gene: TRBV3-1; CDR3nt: TGTGCCATCAGCCAAGGGGTAGGGTTCGGTGAGCAGTTCTTC; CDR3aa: CAISQGVGFGEQFF
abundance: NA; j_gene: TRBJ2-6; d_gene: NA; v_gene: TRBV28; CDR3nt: TGTGCCAGCAGTTCGTCGGACCTTCTTGGGGCCAACGTCCTGACTTTC; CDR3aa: CASSSSDLLGANVLTF
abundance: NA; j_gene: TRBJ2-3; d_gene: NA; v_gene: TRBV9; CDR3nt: TGTGCCAGCAGCGGACAGGGGTTGTGGGGGGGGCGGGAGACAGATACGCAGTATTTT; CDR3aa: CASSGQGLWGGRETDTQYF
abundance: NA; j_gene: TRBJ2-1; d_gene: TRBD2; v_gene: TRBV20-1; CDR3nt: TGCAGTGTTGGGACTAGCCTCAACAATGAGCAGTTCTTC; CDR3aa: CSVGTSLNNEQFF
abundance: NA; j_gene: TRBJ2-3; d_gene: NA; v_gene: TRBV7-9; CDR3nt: TGTGCCAGCAGGGGGTGGGGGGAAAGCACAGATACGCAGTATTTT; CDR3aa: CASRGWGESTDTQYF
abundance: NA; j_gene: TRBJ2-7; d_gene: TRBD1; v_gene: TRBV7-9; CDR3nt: TGTGCCAGCAGCTTAGCAGACAGGGCGAACTACGAGCAGTACTTC; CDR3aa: CASSLADRANYEQYF
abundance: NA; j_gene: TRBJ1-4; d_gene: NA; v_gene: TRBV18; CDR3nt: TGTGCCAGCTCACCAATCGAACAGGCAAATGAAAAACTGTTTTTT; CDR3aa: CASSPIEQANEKLFF
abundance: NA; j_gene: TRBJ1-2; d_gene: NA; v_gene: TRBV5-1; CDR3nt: TGCGCCAGCAGCTTCGCCCAGGATAACTATGGCTACACCTTC; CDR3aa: CASSFAQDNYGYTF
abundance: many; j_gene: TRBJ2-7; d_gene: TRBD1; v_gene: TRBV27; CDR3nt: TGTGCCAGCAGACTGACGGGACAGGGAAGGTACGAGCAGTACTTC; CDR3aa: CASRLTGQGRYEQYF
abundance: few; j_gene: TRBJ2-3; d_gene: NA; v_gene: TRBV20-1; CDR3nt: TGCAGTGCTAGAGGCGGGAAAGTGGCAGATACGCAGTATTTT; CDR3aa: CSARGGKVADTQYF
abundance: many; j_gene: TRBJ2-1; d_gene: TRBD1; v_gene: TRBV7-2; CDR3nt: TGTGCCAGCAGCACGACAGGGGGGGGCATCAATGAGCAGTTCTTC; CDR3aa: CASSTTGGGINEQFF
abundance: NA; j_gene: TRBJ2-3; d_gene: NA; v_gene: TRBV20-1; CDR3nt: TGCAGCCCTGAGAGCACAGATACGCAGTATTTT; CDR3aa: CSPESTDTQYF
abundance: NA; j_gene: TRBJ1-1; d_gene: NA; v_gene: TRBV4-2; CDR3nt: TGTGCCAGCAGCCAGAACCCCGTTACTGAAGCTTTCTTT; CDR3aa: CASSQNPVTEAFF
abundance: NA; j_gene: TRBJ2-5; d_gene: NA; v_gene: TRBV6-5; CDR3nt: TGTGCCAGCAGTTACTCGAGTTCTGTTAGGGCCCAGTACTTC; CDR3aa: CASSYSSSVRAQYF
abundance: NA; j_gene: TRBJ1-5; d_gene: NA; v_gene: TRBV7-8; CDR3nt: TGTGCCAGCAGCTTAGCGTGGGTATATAGCAATCAGCCCCAGCATTTT; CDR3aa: CASSLAWVYSNQPQHF
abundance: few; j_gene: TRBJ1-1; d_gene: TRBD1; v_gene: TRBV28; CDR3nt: TGTGCCAGCAGCCCCGGACAGGGGGCAGCTAGGAACACTGAAGCTTTCTTT; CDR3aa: CASSPGQGAARNTEAFF
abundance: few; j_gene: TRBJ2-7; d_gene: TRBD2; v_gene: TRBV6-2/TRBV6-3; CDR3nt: TGTGCCAGCAGTTCGTCCGGACTAGCTGCGTACTTC; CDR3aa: CASSSSGLAAYF
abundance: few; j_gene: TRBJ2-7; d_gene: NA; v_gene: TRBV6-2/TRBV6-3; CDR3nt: TGTGCCAGCAAGCAGGGAAGGACCTACGAGCAGTACTTC; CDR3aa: CASKQGRTYEQYF
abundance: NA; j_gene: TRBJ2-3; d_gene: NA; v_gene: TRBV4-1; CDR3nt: TGCGCCAGCAGCCATCCCGCAGGGGCGGGGGTCGGAACAGATACGCAGTATTTT; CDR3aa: CASSHPAGAGVGTDTQYF
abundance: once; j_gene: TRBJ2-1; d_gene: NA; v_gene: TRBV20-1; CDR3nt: TGCAGTGCTAGGATCCCTCGGGGCCAGGAGCACAATGAGCAGTTCTTC; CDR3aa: CSARIPRGQEHNEQFF
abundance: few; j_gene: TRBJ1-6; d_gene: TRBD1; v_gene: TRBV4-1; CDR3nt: TGCGCCAGCAGCCAAGGATTGCGGGACAGATATAATTCACCCCTCCACTTT; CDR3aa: CASSQGLRDRYNSPLHF
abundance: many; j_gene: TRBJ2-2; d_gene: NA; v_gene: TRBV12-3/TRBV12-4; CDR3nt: TGTGCCAGCAGTACAGGAACCGGGGAGCTGTTTTTT; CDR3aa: CASSTGTGELFF
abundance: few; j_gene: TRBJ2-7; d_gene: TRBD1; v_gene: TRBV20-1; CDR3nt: TGCAGTGCTAGAGGACAAACGATCACAGGGGACCCCTACGAGCAGTACTTC; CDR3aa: CSARGQTITGDPYEQYF
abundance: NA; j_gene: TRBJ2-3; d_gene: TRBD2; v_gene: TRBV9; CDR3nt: TGTGCCAGTAGCGGGAGGGGAGCAGATACGCAGTATTTT; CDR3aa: CASSGRGADTQYF
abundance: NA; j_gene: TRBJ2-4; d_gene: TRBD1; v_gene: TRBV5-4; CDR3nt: TGTGCCAGCAGCTTGGATTGGACAGGGGGAGCCAAAAACATTCAGTACTTC; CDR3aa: CASSLDWTGGAKNIQYF
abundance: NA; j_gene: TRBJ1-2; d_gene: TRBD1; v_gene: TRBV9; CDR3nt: TGTGCCAGCAGCCCTCTCCGGACAGGGGGGGGCTACACCTTC; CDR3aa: CASSPLRTGGGYTF
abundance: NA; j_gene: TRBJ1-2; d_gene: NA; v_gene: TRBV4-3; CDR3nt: TGCGCCAGCAGCCAAGACAGTCACTATGGCTACACCTTC; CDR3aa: CASSQDSHYGYTF
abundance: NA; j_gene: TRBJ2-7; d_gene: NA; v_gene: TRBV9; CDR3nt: TGTGCCAGCAGCGTAGGCTACGGGACCTTGGCCCAGGACGAGCAGTACTTC; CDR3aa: CASSVGYGTLAQDEQYF
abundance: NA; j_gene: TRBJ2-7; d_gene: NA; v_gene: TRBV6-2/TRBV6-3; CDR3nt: TGTGCCAGCACCTCGACAAGGAGGGGAGGTTACGAGCAGTACTTC; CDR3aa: CASTSTRRGGYEQYF
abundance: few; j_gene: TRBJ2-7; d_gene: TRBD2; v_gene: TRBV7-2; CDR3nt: TGTGCCAGCAGCCTAACTAGCGGGGGGTTCTCCTACGAGCAGTACTTC; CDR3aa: CASSLTSGGFSYEQYF
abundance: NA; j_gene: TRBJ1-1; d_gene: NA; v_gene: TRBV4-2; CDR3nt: TGTGCCAGCAGCCAAGTCGGGGGGAACACTGAAGCTTTCTTT; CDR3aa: CASSQVGGNTEAFF